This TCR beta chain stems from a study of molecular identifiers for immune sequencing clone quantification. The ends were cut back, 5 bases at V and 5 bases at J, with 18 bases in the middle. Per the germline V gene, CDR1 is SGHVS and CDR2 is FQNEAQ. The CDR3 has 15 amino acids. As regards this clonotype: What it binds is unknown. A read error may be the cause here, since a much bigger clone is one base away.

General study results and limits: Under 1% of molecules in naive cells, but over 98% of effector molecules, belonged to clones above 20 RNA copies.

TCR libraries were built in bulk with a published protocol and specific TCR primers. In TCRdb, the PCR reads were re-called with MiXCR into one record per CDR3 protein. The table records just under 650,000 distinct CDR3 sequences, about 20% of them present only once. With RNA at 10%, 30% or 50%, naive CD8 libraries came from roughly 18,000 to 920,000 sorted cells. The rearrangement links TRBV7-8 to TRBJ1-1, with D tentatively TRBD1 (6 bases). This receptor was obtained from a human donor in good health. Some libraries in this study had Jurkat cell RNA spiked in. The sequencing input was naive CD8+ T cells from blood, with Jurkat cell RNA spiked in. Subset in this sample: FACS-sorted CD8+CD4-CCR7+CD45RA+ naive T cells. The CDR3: CASSAPGAMETEAFF. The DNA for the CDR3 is TGTGCCAGCAGCGCACCAGGGGCCATGGAGACTGAAGCTTTCTTT.